Following are 23 T cell receptor beta chains from one sample sequenced in a study of T cell repertoires in cytomegalovirus infection. Antigens for these TCRs are unknown. From the reads, TCRdb called clonotypes with MiXCR, one entry per CDR3 protein. The table includes fewer than 900,000 distinct CDR3 sequences, 25% to 35% detected once. Sequences were derived from cultured CD8+ T cells from PBMCs, sampled from culture after CMV antigen stimulation. The receptors were sampled from a human donor in good health (CMV status not recorded). Some clones in this sample may be carry-over from other donors' samples.

The J gene is TRBJ1-2, the V gene TRBV11-2; D is possibly TRBD1 (6 bases). Per the germline V gene, CDR1 is SGHAT and CDR2 is FQNNGV. Trimming took off 1 base at V and 3 bases at J, with 12 bases between the two ends. The CDR3 is 15 residues long. The CDR3 nucleotides are TGTGCCAGCAGCTTAGTAGGAGGGGGTGACTATGGCTACACCTTC. This codes for CASSLVGGGDYGYTF.

This rearrangement joins TRBV7-9 to TRBJ2-3; D possibly corresponds to TRBD1 (8 bases). Trimming took off 5 bases at V and 3 bases at J, with 15 bases between the two ends. Germline V gives CDR1 SEHNR, CDR2 FQNEAQ (reference sequence). This CDR3 has 15 amino acids. The CDR3 region is CASSDGQGGTDTQYF. The CDR3 DNA is TGTGCCAGCAGCGATGGACAGGGAGGGACAGATACGCAGTATTTT.

This chain links TRBV4-1 with TRBJ2-5, with a possible D match to TRBD1 (6 bases). Germline-derived CDR1 and CDR2 are MGHRA and YSYEKL. There are 16 residues in the CDR3. V lost 0 bases and J 1 base, leaving 12 bases between the germline ends. The DNA for the CDR3 is TGCGCCAGCAGCCAAGAGGGACATCTAATCCAAGAGACCCAGTACTTC. This translates into CASSQEGHLIQETQYF.

V is TRBV11-2 and J is TRBJ2-7; tentatively, D is TRBD2 (5 bases). Germline V gene data show CDR1 as SGHAT and CDR2 as FQNNGV. Trimming pared 7 bases from V and 6 bases from J, leaving 13 bases between. The CDR3 sequence is 12 residues long. DNA of the CDR3: TGTGCCAGCACCCTGGGGAGAGGCGAGCAGTACGTC. This encodes CASTLGRGEQYV.

The J gene is TRBJ2-4, the V gene TRBV6-1; 8 bases line up with TRBD1. From germline, CDR1 is MNHNS and CDR2 SASEGT. The CDR3 covers 19 residues. Trimming cost V 2 bases and J 0 bases; bases outside gene matches: 12. For the CDR3, the DNA is TGTGCCAGCAGTGAACTCACAGGGGGACCCCCCTTAGCCAAAAACATTCAGTACTTC. The encoded protein is CASSELTGGPPLAKNIQYF.

In its sample, this clonotype was seen a few times. V gene TRBV7-9 combines with J gene TRBJ2-6, with a tentative D call TRBD1 (6 bases). Germline-derived CDR1 and CDR2 are SEHNR and FQNEAQ (reference sequence). V lost 4 bases and J lost 0, with 13 bases in between. This CDR3 is 17 amino acids long. The CDR3 nucleotides read TGTGCCAGCAGCTCCGACAGGCGCCTCTCTGGGGCCAACGTCCTGACTTTC. Translation: CASSSDRRLSGANVLTF.

The table lists this clonotype with a count of one. The J gene is TRBJ1-2, the V gene TRBV20-1, with no clear D. V lost 0 bases and J lost 2, with 13 bases in between. This CDR3 is built from 15 residues. Germline V CDR1 and CDR2: DFQATT, SNEGSKA (reference sequence). CDR3 in DNA: TGCAGTGCTAGAGATCCTGACACCTCGAACTATGGCTACACCTTC. Translating gives CSARDPDTSNYGYTF.

This chain uses TRBV29-1 with TRBJ2-7; unclear D gene. The V and J ends lost 6 bases and 3 bases respectively, with 9 bases between them. Germline values: CDR1 SQVTM, CDR2 ANQGSEA. The CDR3 totals 11 residues. The CDR3 DNA reads TGCAGCGTGACCCACGGCTACGAGCAGTACGTC. Its protein is CSVTHGYEQYV.

J is TRBJ2-7 and V is TRBV2; D remains unclear. Trimming left V 9 bases short and J 3 bases short, with 9 bases between. The CDR3 sequence is 11 residues long. CDR1 and CDR2 from the germline V gene are SNHLY and FYNNEI. For the CDR3, the DNA is TGTGCCAGTATAGCAGGCTACGAGCAGTACTTC. Translation: CASIAGYEQYF.

The V and J genes are TRBV2 and TRBJ1-6; no clear D. The CDR3 extends over 15 amino acids. Trimming cost V 7 bases and J 3 bases, with 13 bases left between them. Germline V gene data show CDR1 as SNHLY and CDR2 as FYNNEI. The CDR3 DNA reads as TGTGCCAGCAAGGCCCGAGACAACTATAATTCACCCCTCCACTTT. Translating gives CASKARDNYNSPLHF.

Comment on this clonotype: At one of its ends the junction is not consistent with the germline gene, which may arise from a read error. This rearrangement joins TRBV5-3 to TRBJ2-1; TRBD2 might be the D (5 bases). TRBV5-3 is sorted into the ORF group, with uncertain function. The CDR3 runs to 15 residues. CDR3: CASSSDTRRYGEQFF. CDR3 nucleotides: TGTGCCAGCAGCTCTGACACTCGGAGGTATGGTGAGCAGTTCTTC.

The chain recombines TRBV4-1 with TRBJ2-3, with D maybe TRBD1 (5 bases). CDR3 length equals 12 residues. Germline loops: CDR1 MGHRA, CDR2 YSYEKL. V shed 6 bases and J shed 2 bases, with 6 bases lying between them. CDR3 amino acids: CASRGATDTQYF. The CDR3 nucleotides read TGCGCCAGCAGAGGGGCCACAGATACGCAGTATTTT.

This clonotype came up a few times. This sequence joins TRBV27 and TRBJ2-3; 8 bases fit TRBD2. The CDR3 runs to 17 residues. The V gene end was trimmed by 5 bases and the J gene end by 2 bases; junction bases not matched to a gene: 12. Germline CDR1 reads MNHEY; CDR2 reads SMNVEV (reference sequence). This CDR3 is CASSPIPAGASTDTQYF. CDR3 DNA sequence: TGTGCCAGCAGTCCCATCCCAGCGGGGGCATCCACAGATACGCAGTATTTT.

CDR3 DNA: TGTGCCAGCAGCACGTCCGCTGGGGCCAACGTCCTGACTTTC. It yields the protein CASSTSAGANVLTF. The V call is TRBV2, the J call TRBJ2-6; D is uncertain. The V end was cut by 6 bases, the J end by 2 bases, with 8 bases between. The CDR3 has 14 residues. CDR1 is SNHLY and CDR2 is FYNNEI in the germline V gene.

This clonotype occurred a few times. The chain combines TRBV7-2 with TRBJ2-2, with D uncertain. Per germline, CDR1 SGHTA and CDR2 FQGNSA. V was pared by 5 bases and J by 0 bases, with 10 bases between. The CDR3 is 15 residues long. CDR3 protein: CASSLPAANTGELFF. Here the CDR3 DNA reads TGTGCCAGCAGCCTCCCTGCAGCGAACACCGGGGAGCTGTTTTTT.

The chain joins TRBV4-1 to TRBJ1-2; D not certain. This CDR3 is built from 13 residues. CDR1 is MGHRA and CDR2 is YSYEKL in the germline V gene. V lost 1 base and J lost 8, with 11 bases in between. CDR3: CASSQAPVSGYTF. CDR3 sequence (DNA): TGCGCCAGCAGCCAAGCGCCAGTCTCCGGCTACACCTTC.

This clonotype was seen repeatedly, ten times or more. The rearrangement joins TRBV7-9 to TRBJ1-1; D uncertain. With 5 bases removed from V and 1 base from J, the gap between germline ends came to 11 bases. Germline values: CDR1 SEHNR, CDR2 FQNEAQ (reference sequence). This CDR3 is built from 14 residues. CDR3 nucleotides: TGTGCCAGCAGCCAAGCAGGTTGGAACACTGAAGCTTTCTTT. As protein: CASSQAGWNTEAFF.

The sample holds a few counts of this clonotype. This chain links TRBV28 with TRBJ1-5; D gene uncertain. Trimming cost V 6 bases and J 2 bases, with 8 bases left between them. CDR1 and CDR2 (germline): MDHEN, SYDVKM. This CDR3 region has 13 residues. CDR3 sequence: CASRLTGNQPQHF. The CDR3 bases are TGTGCCAGCAGACTGACCGGCAATCAGCCCCAGCATTTT.

The rearrangement uses TRBV7-9 and TRBJ2-7; D gene ambiguous. The CDR3 has 12 residues. Germline V gives CDR1 SEHNR, CDR2 FQNEAQ (reference sequence). Trimming removed 1 base from V and 7 bases from J, with 8 bases in between. The CDR3 DNA is TGTGCCAGCAGCTTAGAGCCCTGGGAGCAGTACTTC. Protein sequence: CASSLEPWEQYF.

The J gene is TRBJ2-2, the V gene TRBV19; the D gene is possibly TRBD1 (6 bases). The germline V gene has CDR1 LNHDA and CDR2 SQIVND (reference sequence). There are 17 residues in the CDR3. V lost 1 base to trimming and J lost 4 bases, with 16 bases between them. CDR3: CASSIGQVLIPTGELFF. The CDR3 DNA sequence: TGTGCCAGTAGTATAGGACAGGTCTTGATCCCCACCGGGGAGCTGTTTTTT.

This clonotype has more than one count but fewer than ten. CDR3 loop: CASSPGQGGDTEAFF. In nucleotides, the CDR3 is TGCGCCAGCAGCCCGGGACAGGGTGGGGACACTGAAGCTTTCTTT. The V call is TRBV4-1, the J call TRBJ1-1, with 9 bases matching TRBD1. The CDR3 contains 15 residues. Trimming cost V 4 bases and J 3 bases; bases outside gene matches: 6. Per germline, CDR1 MGHRA and CDR2 YSYEKL.

The DNA for the CDR3 is TGTGCCAGCAGCTTAGCGTGGGGGGGCCGACAGGAGCTGTTTTTT. This translates into CASSLAWGGRQELFF. This sequence joins TRBV7-9 and TRBJ2-2, with D perhaps matching TRBD2 (7 bases). The CDR3 has 15 amino acids. The germline V gene has CDR1 SEHNR and CDR2 FQNEAQ (reference sequence). V was clipped by 0 bases and J by 10 bases, with 15 bases between them.

A remark on this clonotype: A much larger clone differs by one base, so this may be a read error. This chain links TRBV7-4 with TRBJ2-2, with a possible D match to TRBD1 (6 bases). Germline V gene lookup returns CDR1 SGHVT and CDR2 SQSDAQ. The CDR3 loop spans 14 amino acids. CDR3 DNA sequence: TGTGTCAGCAGGGCGGACAGTAACACCGGGGAGCTGTTTTTT. Translating it yields CVSRADSNTGELFF.